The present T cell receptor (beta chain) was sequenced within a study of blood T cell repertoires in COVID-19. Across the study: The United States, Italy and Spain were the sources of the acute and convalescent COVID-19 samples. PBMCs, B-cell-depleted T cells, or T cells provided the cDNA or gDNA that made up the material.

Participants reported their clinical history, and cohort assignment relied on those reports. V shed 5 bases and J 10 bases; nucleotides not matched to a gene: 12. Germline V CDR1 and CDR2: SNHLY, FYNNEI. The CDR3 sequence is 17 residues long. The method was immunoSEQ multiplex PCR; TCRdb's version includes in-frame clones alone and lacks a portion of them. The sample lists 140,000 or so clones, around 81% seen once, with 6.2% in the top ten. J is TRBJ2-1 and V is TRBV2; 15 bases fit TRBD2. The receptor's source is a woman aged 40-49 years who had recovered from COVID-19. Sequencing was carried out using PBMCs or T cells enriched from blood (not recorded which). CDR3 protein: CASSPPLGLAGGGEQFF. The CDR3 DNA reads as TGTGCCAGCAGTCCCCCACTGGGACTAGCGGGGGGAGGAGAGCAGTTCTTC.